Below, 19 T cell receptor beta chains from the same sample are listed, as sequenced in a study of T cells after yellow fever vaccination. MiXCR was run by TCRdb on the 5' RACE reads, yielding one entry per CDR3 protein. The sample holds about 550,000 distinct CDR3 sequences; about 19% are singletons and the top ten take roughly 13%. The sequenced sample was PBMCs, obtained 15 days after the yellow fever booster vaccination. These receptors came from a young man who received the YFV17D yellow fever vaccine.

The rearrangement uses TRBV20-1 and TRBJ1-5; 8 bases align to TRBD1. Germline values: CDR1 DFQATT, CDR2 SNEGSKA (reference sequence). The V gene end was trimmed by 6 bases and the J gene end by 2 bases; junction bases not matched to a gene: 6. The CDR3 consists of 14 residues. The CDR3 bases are TGCAGTGCCACAAAGACAGGGGGCAATCAGCCCCAGCATTTT. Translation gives CSATKTGGNQPQHF.

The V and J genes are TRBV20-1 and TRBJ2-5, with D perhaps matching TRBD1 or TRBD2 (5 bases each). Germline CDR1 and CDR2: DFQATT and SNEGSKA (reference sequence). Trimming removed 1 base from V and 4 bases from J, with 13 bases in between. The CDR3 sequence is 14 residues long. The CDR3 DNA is TGCAGTGCTAGAGGGGCGCTCGGGGCAGAGACCCAGTACTTC. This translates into CSARGALGAETQYF.

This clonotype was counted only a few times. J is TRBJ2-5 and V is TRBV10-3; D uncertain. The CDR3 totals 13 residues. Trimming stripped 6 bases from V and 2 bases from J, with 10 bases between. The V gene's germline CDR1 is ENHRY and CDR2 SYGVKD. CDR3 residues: CAIRGPDQETQYF. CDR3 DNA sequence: TGTGCCATCAGAGGACCTGATCAAGAGACCCAGTACTTC.

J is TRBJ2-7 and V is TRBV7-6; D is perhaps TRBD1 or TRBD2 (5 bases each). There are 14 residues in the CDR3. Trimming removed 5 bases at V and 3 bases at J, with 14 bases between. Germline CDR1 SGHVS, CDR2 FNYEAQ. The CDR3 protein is CASSLGRDGYEQYF. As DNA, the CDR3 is TGTGCCAGCAGCCTAGGTAGGGACGGCTACGAGCAGTACTTC. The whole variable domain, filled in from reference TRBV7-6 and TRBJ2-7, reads GAGVSQSPRYKVTKRGQDVALRCDPISGHVSLYWYRQALGQGPEFLTYFNYEAQQDKSGLPNDRFSAERPEGSISTLTIQRTEQRDSAMYRCASSLGRDGYEQYFGPGTRLTVT.

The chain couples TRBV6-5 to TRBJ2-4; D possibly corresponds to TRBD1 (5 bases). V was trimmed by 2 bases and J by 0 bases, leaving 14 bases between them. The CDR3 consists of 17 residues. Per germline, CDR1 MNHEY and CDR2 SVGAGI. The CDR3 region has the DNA TGTGCCAGCAGTTACGGGGCACCCTCCCTAGCCAAAAACATTCAGTACTTC. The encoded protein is CASSYGAPSLAKNIQYF.

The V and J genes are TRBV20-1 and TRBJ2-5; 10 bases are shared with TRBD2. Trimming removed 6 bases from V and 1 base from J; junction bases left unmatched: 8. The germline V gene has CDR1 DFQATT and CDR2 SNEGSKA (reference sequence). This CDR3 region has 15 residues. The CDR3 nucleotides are TGCAGTGCCGTCCGGACTAGCGGTCTCCAAGAGACCCAGTACTTC. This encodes CSAVRTSGLQETQYF.

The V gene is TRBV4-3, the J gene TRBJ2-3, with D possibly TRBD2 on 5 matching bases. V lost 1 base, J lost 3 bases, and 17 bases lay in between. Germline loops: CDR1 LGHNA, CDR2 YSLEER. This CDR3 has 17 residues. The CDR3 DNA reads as TGCGCCAGCAGCCAAGTCCACGGGCGGACTGGGACAGATACGCAGTATTTT. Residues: CASSQVHGRTGTDTQYF.

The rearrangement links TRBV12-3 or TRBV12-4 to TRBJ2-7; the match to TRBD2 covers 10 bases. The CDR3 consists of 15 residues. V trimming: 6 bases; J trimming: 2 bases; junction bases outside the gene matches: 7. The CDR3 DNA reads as TGTGCCAGCAGCAAGACTAGCGGGCGAACCTACGAGCAGTACTTC. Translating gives CASSKTSGRTYEQYF.

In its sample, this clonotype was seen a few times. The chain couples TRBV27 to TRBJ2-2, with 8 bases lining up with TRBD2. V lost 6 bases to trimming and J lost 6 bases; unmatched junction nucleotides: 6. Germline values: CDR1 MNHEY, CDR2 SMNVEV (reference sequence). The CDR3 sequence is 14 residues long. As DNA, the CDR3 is TGTGCCAGCAGAAGTAGCGGGACCTCCGGGGAGCTGTTTTTT. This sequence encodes CASRSSGTSGELFF.

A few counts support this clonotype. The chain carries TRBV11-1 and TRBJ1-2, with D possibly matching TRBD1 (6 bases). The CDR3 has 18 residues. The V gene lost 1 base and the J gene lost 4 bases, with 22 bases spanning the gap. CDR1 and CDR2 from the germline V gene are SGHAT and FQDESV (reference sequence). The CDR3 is CASSLVIYRQASTYGYTF. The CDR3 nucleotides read TGTGCCAGCAGCTTAGTCATTTACCGACAGGCTTCGACCTATGGCTACACCTTC.

The CDR3 coding sequence is TGTGCCAGCAGTCCAATGGACGGTTCCTACGAGCAGTACTTC. Its translation: CASSPMDGSYEQYF. The chain carries TRBV6-1 and TRBJ2-7; unclear D gene. Germline V gene data show CDR1 as MNHNS and CDR2 as SASEGT. Trimming removed 5 bases from V and 1 base from J, with 12 bases in between. CDR3 length equals 14 residues.

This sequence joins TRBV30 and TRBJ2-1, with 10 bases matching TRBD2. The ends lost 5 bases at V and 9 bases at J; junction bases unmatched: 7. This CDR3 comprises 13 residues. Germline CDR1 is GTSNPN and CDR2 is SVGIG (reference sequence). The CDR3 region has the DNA TGTGCCTGGGAACTAGCGGGAAGCTTTGAGCAGTTCTTC. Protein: CAWELAGSFEQFF.

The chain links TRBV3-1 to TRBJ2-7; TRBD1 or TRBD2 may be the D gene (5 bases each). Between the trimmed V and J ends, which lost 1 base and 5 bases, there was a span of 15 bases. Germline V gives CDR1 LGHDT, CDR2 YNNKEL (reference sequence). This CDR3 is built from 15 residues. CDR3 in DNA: TGTGCCAGCAGCCAAGCGGGACCGATCACGGACGAGCAGTACTTC. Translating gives CASSQAGPITDEQYF.

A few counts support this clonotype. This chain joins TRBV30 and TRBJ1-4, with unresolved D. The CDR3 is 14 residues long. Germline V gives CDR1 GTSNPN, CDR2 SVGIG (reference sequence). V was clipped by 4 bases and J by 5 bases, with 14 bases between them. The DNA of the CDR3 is TGTGCCTGGAAAGATCTACAGTGGAATGAAAAACTGTTTTTT. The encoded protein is CAWKDLQWNEKLFF. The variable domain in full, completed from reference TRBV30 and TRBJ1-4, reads SQTIHQWPATLVQPVGSPLSLECTVEGTSNPNLYWYRQAAGRGLQLLFYSVGIGQISSEVPQNLSASRPQDRQFILSSKKLLLSDSGFYLCAWKDLQWNEKLFFGSGTQLSVL.

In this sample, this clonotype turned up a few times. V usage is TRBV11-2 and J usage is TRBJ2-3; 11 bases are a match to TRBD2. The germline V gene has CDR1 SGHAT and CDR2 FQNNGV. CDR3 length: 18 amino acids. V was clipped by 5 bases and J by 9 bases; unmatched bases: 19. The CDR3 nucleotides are TGTGCCAGCAGCCGCGCCTTGACTAGCGGGACTTCGGGATTGACGCAGTATTTT. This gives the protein CASSRALTSGTSGLTQYF.

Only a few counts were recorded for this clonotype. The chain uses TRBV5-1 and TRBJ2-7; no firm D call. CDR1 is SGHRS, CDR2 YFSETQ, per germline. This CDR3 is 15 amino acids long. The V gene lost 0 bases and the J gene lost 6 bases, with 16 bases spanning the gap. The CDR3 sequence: CASSLDTPTTAEQYF. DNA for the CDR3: TGCGCCAGCAGCTTGGATACCCCAACGACTGCCGAGCAGTACTTC.

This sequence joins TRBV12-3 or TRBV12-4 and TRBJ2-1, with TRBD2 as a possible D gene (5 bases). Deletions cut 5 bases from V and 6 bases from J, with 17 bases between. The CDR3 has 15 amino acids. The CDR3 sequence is CASSDGIKLSNEQFF. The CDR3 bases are TGTGCCAGCAGTGACGGGATAAAGCTTTCCAATGAGCAGTTCTTC.

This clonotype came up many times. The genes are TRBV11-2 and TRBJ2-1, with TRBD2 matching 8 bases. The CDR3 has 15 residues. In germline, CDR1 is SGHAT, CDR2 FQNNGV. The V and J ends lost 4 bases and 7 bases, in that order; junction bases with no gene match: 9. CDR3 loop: CASSSPRGGENEQFF. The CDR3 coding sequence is TGTGCCAGCAGCTCCCCCCGGGGGGGAGAGAATGAGCAGTTCTTC.

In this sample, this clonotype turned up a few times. In DNA, the CDR3 is TGTGCCAGCAGTACAGACCAACTAGTACGGAATGAGCAGTTCTTC. Amino acid sequence: CASSTDQLVRNEQFF. The chain is built from TRBV27 and TRBJ2-1; perhaps TRBD2 as D (5 bases). Germline V gives CDR1 MNHEY, CDR2 SMNVEV (reference sequence). V lost 5 bases and J 7 bases, leaving 18 bases between the germline ends. CDR3 length equals 15 residues.